This T cell receptor (beta chain) was documented in a study of blood T cells in healthy people across ages. This clonotype was found a few times. Germline CDR1 and CDR2: DFQATT and SNEGSKA (reference sequence). The CDR3 sequence is 13 residues long. Trimming cost V 5 bases and J 7 bases, with 15 bases left between them. It was with a sample-barcoded 5' primer and a J-beta primer mix that a second PCR of roughly 7 to 12 cycles was run. TCRdb analysed the 5' RACE reads with MiXCR anew, one entry per CDR3 protein. The sample gives about 810,000 distinct CDR3 sequences, around 36% of which show up once; approximately 12% is in the top ten.

The sample taken for sequencing was blood. The clonotype was recovered from a man between 18 and 29 years old in good health. This sequence joins TRBV20-1 and TRBJ1-5; a weak D match, TRBD1 (5 bases). CDR3 loop: CSADMVQGQPQHF. CDR3 sequence (DNA): TGCAGTGCTGACATGGTGCAGGGACAGCCCCAGCATTTT.